These 5 T cell receptor beta chains came from one sample sequenced in a study of blood T cell repertoires in COVID-19. TCRdb keeps only in-frame clones here, not all; method: immunoSEQ multiplex PCR. The table lists about 320,000 clones, 90% of them singletons, with around 3.9% in the top ten. The sample comprised PBMCs or T cells enriched from blood (not recorded which). The receptors stem from a woman between 25 and 40 years old who had been exposed to COVID-19.

The chain carries TRBV6-5 and TRBJ2-3, with TRBD2 matching 8 bases. CDR1 and CDR2 from the germline V gene are MNHEY and SVGAGI. There are 15 residues in the CDR3. The V segment lost 5 bases and the J segment 8 bases; nucleotides outside the gene matches: 12. CDR3 residues: CASSTGTSSLSTQYF. In nucleotides, the CDR3 is TGTGCCAGCAGTACCGGGACTAGTTCGCTTAGTACGCAGTATTTT.

The CDR3 bases are TGTGCCAGCAGCCAAGGGGACACACTCTCTGGAAACACCATATATTTT. Amino acids: CASSQGDTLSGNTIYF. This sequence joins TRBV3-1 (or the pseudogene TRBV3-2) and TRBJ1-3, with a possible D match to TRBD1 (6 bases). CDR3 length equals 16 residues. Germline CDR1 reads LGHDT; CDR2 reads YNNKEL (reference sequence). Deletions cut 1 base from V and 0 bases from J, with 10 bases between.

The rearrangement joins TRBV4-1 to TRBJ2-3; 10 bases agree with TRBD1. V trimming: 1 base; J trimming: 5 bases; junction bases outside the gene matches: 6. Germline CDR1 and CDR2: MGHRA and YSYEKL. This CDR3 is built from 16 residues. CDR3 amino acids: CASSQGMTGGRDTQYF. In DNA form, the CDR3 reads TGCGCCAGCAGCCAAGGGATGACAGGGGGCAGAGATACGCAGTATTTT.

This clone was recorded once. The J gene is TRBJ2-5, the V gene TRBV5-5, with 8 bases fitting TRBD1. V lost 4 bases to trimming and J lost 3 bases; unmatched junction nucleotides: 8. Germline V gives CDR1 SGHKS, CDR2 YYEKEE (reference sequence). The CDR3 loop spans 15 amino acids. CDR3 in amino acids: CASSPNPGQEETQYF. CDR3 nucleotide sequence: TGTGCCAGCAGCCCTAATCCGGGACAGGAAGAGACCCAGTACTTC.

V gene TRBV5-6 combines with J gene TRBJ1-2; D is undetermined. The CDR3 runs 14 residues. V shed 1 base and J shed 4 bases, with 11 bases lying between them. CDR1 and CDR2 from the germline V gene are SGHDT and YYEEEE. Here the CDR3 DNA reads TGTGCCAGCAGCTTGTCGGCGGCCCGCTATGGCTACACCTTC. Protein sequence: CASSLSAARYGYTF. Variable domain in full (rest from reference TRBV5-6 and TRBJ1-2): DAGVTQSPTHLIKTRGQQVTLRCSPKSGHDTVSWYQQALGQGPQFIFQYYEEEERQRGNFPDRFSGHQFPNYSSELNVNALLLGDSALYLCASSLSAARYGYTFGSGTRLTVV.